Reported below is one TCR beta chain. This entry belongs to a study of blood T cell repertoires in COVID-19. V lost 0 bases and J lost 3, with 8 bases in between. This CDR3 contains 14 residues. Germline V gene lookup returns CDR1 SGHRS and CDR2 YFSETQ. Study processing details: By means of reference gene primer amplification, nucleated cell counts were estimated. Profiled with immunoSEQ multiplex PCR; TCRdb holds only in-frame clones, not every one. That table furnishes V, J and clone size, whereas the DNA furnished D and trimming. The sample yields 110,000 to 150,000 clones, 70% to 90% seen once. The sequence derives from a man between 70 and 80 years old with acute or convalescent COVID-19. The sample was peripheral blood. The J gene is TRBJ2-3, the V gene TRBV5-1, with a possible D match to TRBD1 (5 bases). CDR3 sequence reads: CASSLGAGTDTQYF. CDR3 DNA: TGCGCCAGCAGCTTGGGGGCAGGGACAGATACGCAGTATTTT. The whole variable domain, filled in from reference TRBV5-1 and TRBJ2-3, reads KAGVTQTPRYLIKTRGQQVTLSCSPISGHRSVSWYQQTPGQGLQFLFEYFSETQRNKGNFPGRFSGRQFSNSRSEMNVSTLELGDSALYLCASSLGAGTDTQYFGPGTRLTVL.